This TCR beta chain was obtained from a study of technical replicates of blood from a few donors. The CDR3 is made up of 15 amino acids. Looked up from germline, CDR1 is WSHSY and CDR2 is SAAADI. V lost 5 bases to trimming and J lost 1 base; unmatched junction nucleotides: 3. Data came from immunoSEQ multiplex PCR; TCRdb stores just in-frame clones and leaves some out. The table includes roughly 100,000 clones, 85% to 95% detected once. The sequence was collected from a human donor in good health. The chain carries TRBV10-2 and TRBJ2-7; 12 bases line up with TRBD2. Sample: T cells isolated from PBMCs. The CDR3 is CASSHTSGGSYEQYF. The CDR3 nucleotides are TGCGCCAGCAGTCACACTAGCGGGGGGTCCTACGAGCAGTACTTC.